The 23 T cell receptor beta chains reported below all come from one sample, sequenced in a study of blood T cell repertoires in COVID-19. Assay: immunoSEQ multiplex PCR; the TCRdb copy retains only in-frame clones and omits some. Of about 97,000 clones in the sample, 87% were seen once. Sequenced input: peripheral blood. These TCRs come from a woman between 45 and 65 years old with COVID-19, enrolled during active disease.

The V call is TRBV3-1 (or the pseudogene TRBV3-2), the J call TRBJ1-3; maybe TRBD1 (6 bases). CDR3 size: 17 residues. Trimming left V 0 bases short and J 3 bases short, with 15 bases between. Germline CDR1 is LGHDT and CDR2 is YNNKEL (reference sequence). The CDR3 region has the DNA TGTGCCAGCAGCCAAGATCTATTAAGGGGGTATGGAAACACCATATATTTT. Protein sequence: CASSQDLLRGYGNTIYF.

Worth noting for this clone: Germline and junction disagree at one end, which may indicate a read error. The CDR3 DNA reads TGTGCCAGCAGCTTAACTGGGGGACAGGGAAACATTGAAGCTTTCTTT. Translating it yields CASSLTGGQGNIEAFF. The chain carries TRBV7-3 and TRBJ1-1; 9 positions agree with TRBD1. The CDR3 spans 16 residues. The germline gives CDR1 SGHTA, CDR2 FQGTGA.

The V call is TRBV5-6, the J call TRBJ2-3; TRBD2 matches at 13 bases. The CDR3 is made up of 17 amino acids. Per the germline V gene, CDR1 is SGHDT and CDR2 is YYEEEE. With V trimmed by 0 bases and J by 3 bases, 4 bases remained unmatched. CDR3 sequence reads: CASSLAGGLAGTDTQYF. The CDR3 DNA sequence: TGTGCCAGCAGCTTGGCCGGGGGACTAGCGGGGACAGATACGCAGTATTTT.

The rearrangement uses TRBV28 and TRBJ1-6; D is possibly TRBD1 (5 bases). This CDR3 region has 14 residues. CDR1 and CDR2 from the germline V gene are MDHEN and SYDVKM. V was cut by 4 bases and J by 4 bases, with 8 bases left in between. This CDR3 is CASSYPGYNSPLHF. CDR3 in DNA: TGTGCCAGCAGTTATCCAGGGTATAATTCACCCCTCCACTTT.

J is TRBJ2-5 and V is TRBV15; the match to TRBD2 covers 8 bases. Looked up from germline, CDR1 is LNHNV and CDR2 is YYDKDF (reference sequence). This CDR3 comprises 16 residues. With 0 bases clipped from V and 4 bases from J, the junction kept 7 bases outside the gene matches. CDR3 coding DNA: TGTGCCACCAGCAGAGATAGCGGTAGCGGGGTAGAGACCCAGTACTTC. It is translated as CATSRDSGSGVETQYF.

This clone showed up just once. The V gene is TRBV7-9, the J gene TRBJ1-6; 10 nucleotides agree with TRBD1. The V gene's germline CDR1 is SEHNR and CDR2 FQNEAQ (reference sequence). Trimming removed 6 bases from V and 9 bases from J; junction bases left unmatched: 11. The CDR3 is 16 residues long. The CDR3 bases are TGTGCCAGCAGGAAGAGGACCGGGACAGGGGTTTCACCCCTCCACTTT. The encoded protein is CASRKRTGTGVSPLHF.

In this sample, this clone turned up a few times. This chain uses TRBV5-6 with TRBJ1-4; D not resolved. The CDR3 contains 13 residues. CDR1 SGHDT and CDR2 YYEEEE come from the germline V gene. V was pared by 6 bases and J by 5 bases, with 11 bases between. CDR3 residues: CASNVRENEKLFF. In DNA, the CDR3 is TGTGCCAGCAACGTGAGAGAAAATGAAAAACTGTTTTTT.

The chain employs TRBV19 and TRBJ1-1, with 8 bases matching TRBD1. Germline V gene sequence: CDR1 LNHDA, CDR2 SQIVND (reference sequence). CDR3 size: 15 residues. J was trimmed by 0 bases and V by 5 bases; bases with no gene match: 5. This CDR3 reads CASSPTDRVNTEAFF. The CDR3 DNA reads TGTGCCAGTAGTCCAACGGACAGGGTGAACACTGAAGCTTTCTTT.

This clone was seen just once. The chain recombines TRBV4-1 with TRBJ2-5; 8 bases agree with TRBD1. CDR1 is MGHRA, CDR2 YSYEKL, per germline. The CDR3 has 15 residues. Unmatched junction bases numbered 6, after V lost 1 base and J lost 5 bases. The CDR3 bases are TGCGCCAGCAGCCAAGGAAGGACAGGGTGGGAGACCCAGTACTTC. Its translation is CASSQGRTGWETQYF.

J is TRBJ2-1 and V is TRBV11-2, with TRBD1 identical over 9 bases. Germline lookup yields CDR1 SGHAT and CDR2 FQNNGV. The J segment lost 4 bases and the V segment lost 5 bases, leaving 15 bases of the junction unmatched. CDR3 length: 18 residues. The chain's CDR3 is CASSPPSGQGKGYNEQFF. CDR3 coding DNA: TGTGCCAGCAGCCCACCCTCGGGACAGGGAAAAGGGTACAATGAGCAGTTCTTC.

This rearrangement joins TRBV20-1 to TRBJ2-7, with 7 bases aligning to TRBD2. With 3 bases clipped from V and 4 bases from J, the junction kept 9 bases outside the gene matches. The CDR3 covers 14 residues. From germline, CDR1 is DFQATT and CDR2 SNEGSKA (reference sequence). CDR3 nucleotides: TGCAGTGCTAGTGTCCGGGGGGATTCGTACGAGCAGTACTTC. Translated, it gives CSASVRGDSYEQYF.

This clone was counted ten times or more. J is TRBJ1-4 and V is TRBV5-1, with D perhaps matching TRBD1 (6 bases). The CDR3 covers 14 residues. Germline V CDR1 and CDR2: SGHRS, YFSETQ. Trimming stripped 0 bases from V and 6 bases from J, with 9 bases between. CDR3 DNA sequence: TGCGCCAGCAGCTTGGGGAACAGGGATGAAAAACTGTTTTTT. Protein: CASSLGNRDEKLFF.

The V and J genes are TRBV7-9 and TRBJ2-7; 7 bases are a match to TRBD1. This CDR3 is built from 16 residues. Germline CDR1 reads SEHNR; CDR2 reads FQNEAQ (reference sequence). J lost 5 bases, V lost 5 bases, and 15 bases had no gene match. CDR3 loop: CASSPVTLGTEHEQYF. The CDR3 DNA is TGTGCCAGCAGCCCCGTCACCCTCGGGACAGAACACGAGCAGTACTTC.

This chain uses TRBV5-8 with TRBJ1-1; D is undetermined. CDR1 is SGHTS, CDR2 YDEGEE, per germline. Trimming removed 0 bases at V and 0 bases at J, with 9 bases between. The length of the CDR3 is 15 residues. This CDR3 is CASSLGNTLNTEAFF. The CDR3 nucleotides are TGTGCCAGCAGCTTGGGCAATACTCTGAACACTGAAGCTTTCTTT.

The V gene is TRBV5-1, the J gene TRBJ1-2, with 8 bases aligning to TRBD1. Germline CDR1 SGHRS, CDR2 YFSETQ. V lost 0 bases, J lost 4 bases, and 2 bases stayed unmatched. This CDR3 comprises 14 residues. The CDR3 nucleotides are TGCGCCAGCAGCTTGGACCAGGGGGCCTATGGCTACACCTTC. Protein product: CASSLDQGAYGYTF.

The CDR3 is CASSPRGEPGDTQYF. CDR3 DNA: TGTGCCAGCAGCCCTCGTGGGGAGCCCGGAGATACGCAGTATTTT. The chain couples TRBV9 to TRBJ2-3, with D possibly being TRBD2 (5 bases). Germline V gene sequence: CDR1 SGDLS, CDR2 YYNGEE. V lost 4 bases, J lost 5 bases, and 17 bases lay in between. The CDR3 is 15 amino acids.

V gene TRBV19 combines with J gene TRBJ2-1; 12 bases agree with TRBD2. CDR3 size: 15 residues. CDR1 LNHDA and CDR2 SQIVND come from the germline V gene (reference sequence). After removal of 5 bases from V and 7 bases from J, the junction contained 6 bases not matched to a gene. The CDR3 coding sequence is TGTGCCAGTAGTTTCCTAGCGGGGGGGCGAAATGAGCAGTTCTTC. Encoded protein: CASSFLAGGRNEQFF.

The chain carries TRBV7-9 and TRBJ2-2; D may be TRBD1 (5 bases). CDR3 length: 14 residues. Trimming removed 3 bases from V and 4 bases from J, with 9 bases in between. Germline CDR1 and CDR2: SEHNR and FQNEAQ (reference sequence). The CDR3 sequence is CASSFQGSTGELFF. CDR3 DNA sequence: TGTGCCAGCAGCTTTCAGGGAAGCACCGGGGAGCTGTTTTTT.

The rearrangement joins TRBV5-5 to TRBJ1-3; weak D call: TRBD1 (6 bases). CDR3 length equals 15 residues. The germline V gene has CDR1 SGHKS and CDR2 YYEKEE (reference sequence). The V and J ends lost 1 base and 3 bases respectively, with 11 bases between them. The CDR3, as DNA: TGTGCCAGCAGCTTGTTGGGGGCGCTTGGAAACACCATATATTTT. Translated, it gives CASSLLGALGNTIYF.

This rearrangement joins TRBV7-3 to TRBJ1-6; no definite D call. Trimming pared 2 bases from V and 7 bases from J, leaving 12 bases between. Germline V lookup: CDR1 SGHTA, CDR2 FQGTGA. This CDR3 is built from 15 residues. CDR3 in DNA: TGTGCCAGCAGCTTATTACCTCACGGGAATTCACCCCTCCACTTT. Its translation is CASSLLPHGNSPLHF.

This chain links TRBV4-1 with TRBJ2-3; D perhaps matches TRBD2 (6 bases). In germline, CDR1 is MGHRA, CDR2 YSYEKL. Trimming took off 4 bases at V and 4 bases at J, with 18 bases between the two ends. This CDR3 is built from 16 residues. The CDR3 DNA follows: TGCGCCAGCAGCCCCCTGGGTGGGCGGGGAGCAGATACGCAGTATTTT. Protein: CASSPLGGRGADTQYF.

The gene calls are TRBV2 and TRBJ1-3; no firm D call. Per the germline V gene, CDR1 is SNHLY and CDR2 is FYNNEI. Deletions cut 8 bases from V and 0 bases from J, with 11 bases between. The CDR3 contains 14 residues. The CDR3 DNA sequence: TGTGCCAGCTCTCAGGACTTCTCTGGAAACACCATATATTTT. Residues: CASSQDFSGNTIYF.

V is TRBV13 and J is TRBJ1-4, with a possible D match to TRBD1 (6 bases). The CDR3 loop spans 17 amino acids. V was cut by 2 bases and J by 8 bases, with 21 bases left in between. Germline V lookup: CDR1 PRHDT, CDR2 FYEKMQ (reference sequence). The CDR3 bases are TGTGCCAGCAGCTTACGAAGGCCGCGGGGGCTAGGAGAAAAACTGTTTTTT. Translating it yields CASSLRRPRGLGEKLFF.